This TCR beta chain was found in a study of blood T cell repertoires in COVID-19. Study as a whole: Whether acute or convalescent, the COVID-19 samples came from the United States, Italy and Spain. In each case, the material was cDNA or gDNA derived from T cells, B-cell-depleted T cells, or PBMCs.

CDR1 and CDR2 from the germline V gene are SGHRS and YFSETQ. The length of the CDR3 is 15 residues. V lost 7 bases, J lost 1 base, and 2 bases stayed unmatched. Authors' processing steps: Estimation of nucleated cell counts relied on the amplification of reference gene primers. Measured with immunoSEQ multiplex PCR; TCRdb has only the in-frame clones, and not every one. V and J calls and clone size are copied from that table; D and trimming were computed from the DNA. The sample gives about 54,000 clones, 80% to 85% of which show up once; 2% to 3% is in the top ten. The source of this sequence is a man over 45 with acute or convalescent COVID-19. The rearrangement links TRBV5-1 to TRBJ2-1, with TRBD2 matching 13 bases. The specimen was peripheral blood. CDR3 in DNA: TGCGCCAGCGGGGGACTAGCGGGGTCCTACAATGAGCAGTTCTTC. Amino acids: CASGGLAGSYNEQFF.